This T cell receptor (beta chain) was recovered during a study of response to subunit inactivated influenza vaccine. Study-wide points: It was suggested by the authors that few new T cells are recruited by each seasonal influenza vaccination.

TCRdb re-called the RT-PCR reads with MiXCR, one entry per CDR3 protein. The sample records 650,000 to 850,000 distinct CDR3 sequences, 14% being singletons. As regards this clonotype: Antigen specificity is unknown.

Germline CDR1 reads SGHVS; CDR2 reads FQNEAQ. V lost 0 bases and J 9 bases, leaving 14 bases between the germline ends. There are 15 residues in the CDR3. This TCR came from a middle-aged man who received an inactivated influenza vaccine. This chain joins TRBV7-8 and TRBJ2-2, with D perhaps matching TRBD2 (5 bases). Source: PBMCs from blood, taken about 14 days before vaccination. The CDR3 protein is CASSLAAIGGRELFF. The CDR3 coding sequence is TGTGCCAGCAGCTTAGCCGCTATCGGAGGCCGGGAGCTGTTTTTT.